The text below deals with one T cell receptor (beta chain). At one of its ends the junction is not consistent with the germline gene, which may arise from a read error. The sample originates from a study of blood T cell repertoires in COVID-19. The assay was immunoSEQ multiplex PCR, and TCRdb's table has in-frame clones only and misses some. The sample includes 70,000 to 95,000 clones, about 81% of them seen just once. The germline gives CDR1 LGHNA, CDR2 YNFKEQ. The CDR3 is 12 residues long. This sequence joins TRBV4-2 and TRBJ2-7; a weak D match, TRBD1 (5 bases). The sequencing input was peripheral blood. The TCR sequence derives from a human donor in a cohort sampled during active COVID-19. The CDR3 sequence: CASGQGSNEQYF. For the CDR3, the DNA is TGTGCCAGCGGTCAGGGCTCCAACGAGCAGTACTTC.